Sequencing of this T cell receptor (beta chain) was carried out in a study of cytomegalovirus exposure and HLA in healthy donors. General study findings and limits: Some TCR beta chains (over 150 of them) were listed as cytomegalovirus-associated.

Separate from the approximately 650-subject first cohort, the 120-subject validation cohort was the one that the donors belonged to. The CDR3 runs to 15 residues. CDR1 is MNHNS and CDR2 is SASEGT in the germline V gene. J gave up 9 bases and V 5 bases, and 5 bases lay outside the gene matches. Only in-frame clones appear in the TCRdb table, and some are missing; sequencing was by immunoSEQ multiplex PCR. The sample gives under 140,000 clones, roughly 87% of which show up once; 1.9% is in the top ten. A note on this clone: Its target is not known.

The receptor was isolated from a woman aged 18-29 years in good health and CMV-seronegative. Sequences were obtained from PBMCs. The gene calls are TRBV6-1 and TRBJ2-1; 15 bases fit TRBD2. The CDR3 region has the DNA TGTGCCAGCAGTTTTGGGACTAGCGGGGGGATTGAGCAGTTCTTC. Translating gives CASSFGTSGGIEQFF.